The 21 T cell receptor beta chains reported below all come from one sample, sequenced in a study of T cell repertoires in cytomegalovirus infection. Using its own MiXCR run on the reads, TCRdb lists one record per CDR3 protein. The sample lists 100,000 to 150,000 distinct CDR3 sequences, 8% to 9% occurring once. The sequenced sample consisted of PBMCs. The receptors derive from a human donor in good health (CMV status not recorded). Some clones in this sample may be carry-over from other donors' samples.

This clonotype was counted at least ten times. This chain links TRBV5-1 with TRBJ2-7; the match to TRBD2 covers 9 bases. J gave up 4 bases and V 4 bases, and 6 bases lay outside the gene matches. The germline V gene has CDR1 SGHRS and CDR2 YFSETQ. The CDR3 spans 14 residues. The CDR3 nucleotides are TGCGCCAGCAGCGGGAGCGGGGGGAGGTACGAGCAGTACTTC. Translated: CASSGSGGRYEQYF.

This clonotype was picked up many times. The rearrangement uses TRBV6-6 and TRBJ2-1; tentative D call: TRBD2 (6 bases). Trimming left V 2 bases short and J 8 bases short, with 19 bases between. The length of the CDR3 is 16 residues. Germline lookup yields CDR1 MNHNY and CDR2 SVGAGI (reference sequence). CDR3 sequence: CASSYEGSGLRDEQFF. The CDR3 DNA is TGTGCCAGCAGTTACGAAGGCAGCGGGCTTCGCGATGAGCAGTTCTTC.

This clonotype was recorded at least ten times. The chain has TRBV7-2 and TRBJ1-1; possibly TRBD1 for D (5 bases). The germline CDR1 and CDR2 sequences are SGHTA and FQGNSA. The germline V and J ends were trimmed by 3 bases and 1 base, with 15 bases remaining between them. The CDR3 contains 16 residues. The CDR3 is CASSLWAGTENTEAFF. The CDR3 DNA is TGTGCCAGCAGCTTGTGGGCCGGGACGGAGAACACTGAAGCTTTCTTT. The full variable domain, its missing parts supplied by reference TRBV7-2 and TRBJ1-1, is GAGVSQSPSNKVTEKGKDVELRCDPISGHTALYWYRQSLGQGLEFLIYFQGNSAPDKSGLPSDRFSAERTGGSVSTLTIQRTQQEDSAVYLCASSLWAGTENTEAFFGQGTRLTVV.

The chain joins TRBV28 to TRBJ1-1; D is ambiguous. V was clipped by 3 bases and J by 0 bases, with 11 bases between them. The CDR3 runs 15 residues. Germline V lookup: CDR1 MDHEN, CDR2 SYDVKM. The CDR3 loop is CASSFWQIMNTEAFF. The DNA for the CDR3 is TGTGCCAGCAGTTTCTGGCAGATCATGAACACTGAAGCTTTCTTT.

The chain joins TRBV29-1 to TRBJ1-1, with 8 bases identical to TRBD1. This CDR3 is 14 amino acids long. Per germline, CDR1 SQVTM and CDR2 ANQGSEA. The V segment lost 2 bases and the J segment 1 base; nucleotides outside the gene matches: 3. The CDR3 is CSVEQGAGNTEAFF. CDR3 sequence (DNA): TGCAGCGTTGAACAGGGGGCAGGGAACACTGAAGCTTTCTTT. Full variable domain (rest looked up from reference TRBV29-1 and TRBJ1-1): SAVISQKPSRDICQRGTSLTIQCQVDSQVTMMFWYRQQPGQSLTLIATANQGSEATYESGFVIDKFPISRPNLTFSTLTVSNMSPEDSSIYLCSVEQGAGNTEAFFGQGTRLTVV.

Only a few counts were recorded for this clonotype. This rearrangement joins TRBV19 to TRBJ2-1; TRBD2 agrees at 12 bases. The J segment lost 8 bases and the V segment lost 7 bases, leaving 6 bases of the junction unmatched. Germline CDR1 reads LNHDA; CDR2 reads SQIVND (reference sequence). The CDR3 is 14 amino acids. In DNA, the CDR3 is TGTGCCAGTATAAAGACTAGCGGGGGATATGAGCAGTTCTTC. Its translation: CASIKTSGGYEQFF.

This clonotype was found a few times. This chain connects TRBV28 to TRBJ2-2; 9 nucleotides line up with TRBD2. The germline CDR1 and CDR2 sequences are MDHEN and SYDVKM. Trimming removed 3 bases from V and 5 bases from J; junction bases left unmatched: 4. The CDR3 contains 15 residues. The CDR3 protein is CASSLAGGRTGELFF. The CDR3 nucleotides read TGTGCCAGCAGTTTGGCGGGGGGGAGGACCGGGGAGCTGTTTTTT.

This clonotype has ten or more counts. The gene calls are TRBV7-2 and TRBJ1-6; 7 positions agree with TRBD1. Germline CDR1 is SGHTA and CDR2 is FQGNSA. The CDR3 is 16 residues long. Trimming at V came to 5 bases and at J to 5 bases, leaving 9 bases not matched to a gene. The CDR3 nucleotides are TGTGCCAGCAGCCCGAGGACAGGTTCCCATAATTCACCCCTCCACTTT. Its protein is CASSPRTGSHNSPLHF.

In its sample, this clonotype was seen many times. The chain joins TRBV19 to TRBJ2-6, with 7 positions matching TRBD1. J gave up 0 bases and V 7 bases, and 12 bases lay outside the gene matches. Germline V gene sequence: CDR1 LNHDA, CDR2 SQIVND (reference sequence). The CDR3 length is 18 residues. The CDR3 here is CASIGATGTNSGANVLTF. As DNA, the CDR3 is TGTGCCAGTATCGGAGCGACAGGGACAAACTCTGGGGCCAACGTCCTGACTTTC.

The rearrangement uses TRBV29-1 and TRBJ2-5, with D perhaps given as TRBD1 or TRBD2 (5 bases each). Germline assignment: CDR1 SQVTM and CDR2 ANQGSEA. V was cut by 6 bases and J by 0 bases, with 14 bases left in between. The CDR3 is made up of 14 amino acids. CDR3: CSVVGRGNQETQYF. The CDR3 bases are TGCAGCGTCGTCGGACGGGGCAACCAAGAGACCCAGTACTTC.

The table lists this clonotype with many counts. The genes are TRBV20-1 and TRBJ1-6, with D hard to call. Trimming removed 3 bases at V and 8 bases at J, with 14 bases between. This CDR3 has 14 amino acids. CDR1 and CDR2 from the germline V gene are DFQATT and SNEGSKA (reference sequence). CDR3 protein: CSARTDNAHSPLHF. The CDR3 DNA sequence: TGCAGTGCTAGGACCGATAATGCCCATTCACCCCTCCACTTT.

The V gene is TRBV7-6, the J gene TRBJ2-7, with D uncertain. V was pared by 5 bases and J by 3 bases, with 8 bases between. The CDR3 contains 12 residues. Germline-derived CDR1 and CDR2 are SGHVS and FNYEAQ. CDR3: CASSDDIYEQYF. The CDR3 DNA sequence: TGTGCCAGCAGCGATGATATCTACGAGCAGTACTTC.

This clonotype was found many times. The chain links TRBV2 to TRBJ1-4; D not certain. Germline V lookup: CDR1 SNHLY, CDR2 FYNNEI. The CDR3 is 13 residues long. Trimming pared 7 bases from V and 7 bases from J, leaving 13 bases between. The CDR3 here is CASTSAGAEKLFF. Written as DNA, the CDR3 is TGTGCCAGCACCTCGGCCGGCGCTGAAAAACTGTTTTTT.

There are many counts of this clonotype. The V gene is TRBV28, the J gene TRBJ1-1; TRBD1 is a possible D gene (5 bases). There are 14 residues in the CDR3. The ends were cut back, 3 bases at V and 1 base at J, with 9 bases in the middle. Looked up from germline, CDR1 is MDHEN and CDR2 is SYDVKM. CDR3 region: CASSLPGTNTEAFF. The CDR3 bases are TGTGCCAGCAGTTTGCCAGGGACGAACACTGAAGCTTTCTTT.

The chain carries TRBV3-1 and TRBJ2-1, with 10 bases aligning to TRBD1. J was trimmed by 10 bases and V by 4 bases; bases with no gene match: 7. The germline CDR1 and CDR2 sequences are LGHDT and YNNKEL (reference sequence). The CDR3 runs 14 residues. The CDR3 loop reads CASSLSGQGKEQFF. The CDR3 region has the DNA TGTGCCAGCAGCCTTTCGGGACAGGGGAAAGAGCAGTTCTTC.

This clonotype was seen repeatedly, ten times or more. The V call is TRBV27, the J call TRBJ2-5; perhaps TRBD1 as D (6 bases). V lost 6 bases, J lost 2 bases, and 16 bases lay in between. This CDR3 has 15 residues. Germline CDR1 reads MNHEY; CDR2 reads SMNVEV (reference sequence). The CDR3 nucleotides are TGTGCCAGCAGCTCAACAGGGTACATACAAGAGACCCAGTACTTC. Translation gives CASSSTGYIQETQYF.

At least ten counts were recorded for this clonotype. The chain joins TRBV20-1 to TRBJ1-4; 8 positions match TRBD1. This CDR3 is 15 amino acids long. V was pared by 6 bases and J by 7 bases, with 13 bases of the junction left unmatched. CDR1 is DFQATT, CDR2 SNEGSKA, per germline (reference sequence). The CDR3 reads CSARTGLTSSEKLFF. CDR3 bases: TGCAGTGCCAGGACAGGGCTCACCTCGAGTGAAAAACTGTTTTTT.

This clonotype was recorded at least ten times. V usage is TRBV19 and J usage is TRBJ1-6; no reliable D call. There are 16 residues in the CDR3. CDR1 is LNHDA and CDR2 is SQIVND in the germline V gene (reference sequence). Trimming cost V 3 bases and J 0 bases, with 9 bases left between them. CDR3 sequence: CASSIRRSSYNSPLHF. CDR3 DNA sequence: TGTGCCAGTAGTATTCGGAGGAGCTCCTATAATTCACCCCTCCACTTT.

Ten or more counts support this clonotype. The chain uses TRBV7-2 and TRBJ1-2; the D is unclear. The germline CDR1 and CDR2 sequences are SGHTA and FQGNSA. This CDR3 contains 13 residues. The germline V and J ends were trimmed by 5 bases and 4 bases, with 11 bases remaining between them. CDR3 bases: TGTGCCAGCAGCGTGAAGGGAGCCTATGGCTACACCTTC. Translation gives CASSVKGAYGYTF.

DNA for the CDR3: TGCAGCGTTGCGACCTCTGGGGCCAACGTCCTGACTTTC. Its translation: CSVATSGANVLTF. The rearrangement links TRBV29-1 to TRBJ2-6; D call uncertain. Between the trimmed V and J ends, which lost 4 bases and 0 bases, there was a span of 4 bases. CDR1 and CDR2 from the germline V gene are SQVTM and ANQGSEA. This CDR3 is built from 13 residues.

The chain is built from TRBV20-1 and TRBJ2-7; no clear D gene. This CDR3 region has 12 residues. Trimming took 0 bases from V and 1 from J, leaving 4 bases between them. Germline loops: CDR1 DFQATT, CDR2 SNEGSKA (reference sequence). DNA for the CDR3: TGCAGTGCTAGAGACAGATCCTACGAGCAGTACTTC. Its protein product is CSARDRSYEQYF.